The 17 T cell receptor beta chains in this list originate from one sample, sequenced in a study of blood T cells in healthy people across ages. The authors ran a second PCR of about 6 to 11 cycles using a sample-barcoded 5' primer and a J-beta primer mix. MiXCR was run by TCRdb on the 5' RACE reads, yielding one entry per CDR3 protein. The repertoire holds about 1.4 million distinct CDR3 sequences, with approximately 59% as singletons. Input material: blood. The receptors shown here come from a man aged 18 to 29 in good health.

This chain uses TRBV12-3 or TRBV12-4 with TRBJ2-2; D is possibly TRBD1 (6 bases). Trimming took off 5 bases at V and 6 bases at J, with 16 bases between the two ends. The CDR3 extends over 15 amino acids. The DNA for the CDR3 is TGTGCCAGCAGTCCCCGTGGACAGTACCCCGGGGAGCTGTTTTTT. It specifies CASSPRGQYPGELFF.

The rearrangement joins TRBV3-1 to TRBJ2-7; TRBD1 matches 9 bases. Germline loops: CDR1 LGHDT, CDR2 YNNKEL (reference sequence). The CDR3 is made up of 14 amino acids. V lost 3 bases to trimming and J lost 5 bases; unmatched junction nucleotides: 5. CDR3 region: CASSHGTGRDEQYF. The CDR3 nucleotides are TGTGCCAGCAGCCATGGGACAGGGAGGGACGAGCAGTACTTC.

This clonotype turned up a few times. The chain joins TRBV5-1 to TRBJ2-7, with a possible D match to TRBD1 (6 bases). The CDR3 sequence is 13 residues long. Trimming left V 4 bases short and J 1 base short, with 9 bases between. Looked up from germline, CDR1 is SGHRS and CDR2 is YFSETQ. CDR3 nucleotide sequence: TGCGCCAGCAGCAAGGACAGTTCCTACGAGCAGTACTTC. This codes for CASSKDSSYEQYF.

This clonotype has just a few counts. The rearrangement joins TRBV5-1 to TRBJ2-1; possibly TRBD2 for D (5 bases). The CDR3 totals 13 residues. Trimming left V 4 bases short and J 6 bases short, with 11 bases between. Germline CDR1 SGHRS, CDR2 YFSETQ. The CDR3 reads CASSRRRGNEQFF. The CDR3 DNA reads TGCGCCAGCAGCCGGAGGCGAGGCAATGAGCAGTTCTTC.

Concerning this clonotype: A much larger clone is a single base away; this may be a read error. This rearrangement joins TRBV20-1 to TRBJ2-5; D may be TRBD1 (5 bases). Germline CDR1 is DFQATT and CDR2 is SNEGSKA (reference sequence). There are 14 residues in the CDR3. V was pared by 5 bases and J by 11 bases, with 24 bases between. CDR3 sequence: CSAYLGAANNEQYF. CDR3 DNA sequence: TGCAGTGCTTACCTAGGGGCGGCAAACAATGAGCAGTACTTC.

There are a few counts of this clonotype. This chain connects TRBV7-2 to TRBJ2-5, with D possibly being TRBD2 (5 bases). V was shortened by 5 bases and J by 5 bases, with 9 bases between the two germline ends. CDR3 length: 12 residues. Germline CDR1 is SGHTA and CDR2 is FQGNSA. CDR3 amino acids: CASSGLYETQYF. CDR3 coding DNA: TGTGCCAGCAGCGGACTTTACGAGACCCAGTACTTC.

V is TRBV5-1 and J is TRBJ2-1; the D is unclear. V was shortened by 2 bases and J by 6 bases, with 12 bases between the two germline ends. CDR3 length: 14 residues. Germline V gene data show CDR1 as SGHRS and CDR2 as YFSETQ. CDR3 coding DNA: TGCGCCAGCAGCTTAGACGACTCTGTCAATGAGCAGTTCTTC. Protein product: CASSLDDSVNEQFF.

V gene TRBV5-1 combines with J gene TRBJ2-7; possibly TRBD1 for D (6 bases). This CDR3 spans 13 amino acids. CDR1 and CDR2 (germline): SGHRS, YFSETQ. The V and J ends lost 6 bases and 2 bases respectively, with 12 bases between them. The CDR3 bases are TGCGCCAGCACAAGGGACAACACCTACGAGCAGTACTTC. Protein sequence: CASTRDNTYEQYF.

The V gene is TRBV11-2, the J gene TRBJ2-1; 7 bases fit TRBD2. V dropped 5 bases and J dropped 7; count of bases not matched to a gene: 14. In germline, CDR1 is SGHAT, CDR2 FQNNGV. This CDR3 is built from 16 residues. The CDR3 spells CASSLGLAGERNEQFF. The CDR3 coding sequence is TGTGCCAGCAGCCTAGGTTTGGCGGGAGAAAGAAATGAGCAGTTCTTC.

The CDR3 reads CASSVGAMRDTTDTQYF. The CDR3 region has the DNA TGCGCCAGCAGCGTCGGGGCGATGCGGGACACCACAGATACGCAGTATTTT. The chain couples TRBV5-1 to TRBJ2-3; TRBD1 or TRBD2 may be the D gene (6 bases each). The germline gives CDR1 SGHRS, CDR2 YFSETQ. Trimming took 4 bases from V and 2 from J, leaving 20 bases between them. The CDR3 spans 17 residues.

The chain couples TRBV5-5 to TRBJ2-7; D perhaps matches TRBD1 (6 bases). V lost 3 bases to trimming and J lost 3 bases, with 13 bases between them. The CDR3 is made up of 14 amino acids. Looked up from germline, CDR1 is SGHKS and CDR2 is YYEKEE (reference sequence). CDR3 bases: TGTGCCAGCAGCTCGGGTTACAGGGTCTACGAGCAGTACTTC. Its protein product is CASSSGYRVYEQYF.

The CDR3 protein is CASSSRDSLHEQYF. CDR3 sequence (DNA): TGTGCCAGCAGCTCCCGGGACTCCCTCCACGAGCAGTACTTC. The V and J genes are TRBV7-9 and TRBJ2-7; D is possibly TRBD2 (6 bases). Germline V gene lookup returns CDR1 SEHNR and CDR2 FQNEAQ (reference sequence). The V and J ends lost 4 bases and 5 bases respectively, with 15 bases between them. The CDR3 runs to 14 residues.

The CDR3 sequence is CASIGAGQETQYF. CDR3 nucleotides: TGCGCCAGCATTGGGGCCGGGCAAGAGACCCAGTACTTC. The J gene is TRBJ2-5, the V gene TRBV5-1; a possible D gene is TRBD1 (5 bases). The CDR3 is 13 amino acids. Germline V gene sequence: CDR1 SGHRS, CDR2 YFSETQ. Trimming removed 6 bases at V and 2 bases at J, with 11 bases between.

This clonotype was seen a few times. V usage is TRBV29-1 and J usage is TRBJ2-2; TRBD1 agrees at 7 bases. This CDR3 spans 14 amino acids. J was trimmed by 1 base and V by 6 bases; bases with no gene match: 5. Germline V CDR1 and CDR2: SQVTM, ANQGSEA. CDR3 nucleotides: TGCAGCGTGGGACAGCCAATGAACACCGGGGAGCTGTTTTTT. Translated, it gives CSVGQPMNTGELFF.

This clonotype appeared a few times. The V call is TRBV20-1, the J call TRBJ2-3, with 8 bases lining up with TRBD2. Trimming took 6 bases from V and 2 from J; bases not matched to a gene: 7. The CDR3 is 14 amino acids. The germline V gene has CDR1 DFQATT and CDR2 SNEGSKA (reference sequence). In DNA, the CDR3 is TGCAGTGCCCCCCGGGGGGGAAACACAGATACGCAGTATTTT. Its protein product is CSAPRGGNTDTQYF.

V usage is TRBV29-1 and J usage is TRBJ2-3; no reliable D call. The CDR3 spans 13 residues. Germline V gene sequence: CDR1 SQVTM, CDR2 ANQGSEA. V was trimmed by 5 bases and J by 0 bases, leaving 9 bases between them. DNA of the CDR3: TGCAGCGTTACAATCACTAGCACAGATACGCAGTATTTT. Protein product: CSVTITSTDTQYF.

The CDR3 coding sequence is TGTGCCAGCAGCGAGGATTCTAGCACAGATACGCAGTATTTT. It is translated as CASSEDSSTDTQYF. This chain joins TRBV9 and TRBJ2-3; D gene ambiguous. Trimming removed 3 bases at V and 0 bases at J, with 8 bases between. Germline V gene sequence: CDR1 SGDLS, CDR2 YYNGEE. The CDR3 runs 14 residues.